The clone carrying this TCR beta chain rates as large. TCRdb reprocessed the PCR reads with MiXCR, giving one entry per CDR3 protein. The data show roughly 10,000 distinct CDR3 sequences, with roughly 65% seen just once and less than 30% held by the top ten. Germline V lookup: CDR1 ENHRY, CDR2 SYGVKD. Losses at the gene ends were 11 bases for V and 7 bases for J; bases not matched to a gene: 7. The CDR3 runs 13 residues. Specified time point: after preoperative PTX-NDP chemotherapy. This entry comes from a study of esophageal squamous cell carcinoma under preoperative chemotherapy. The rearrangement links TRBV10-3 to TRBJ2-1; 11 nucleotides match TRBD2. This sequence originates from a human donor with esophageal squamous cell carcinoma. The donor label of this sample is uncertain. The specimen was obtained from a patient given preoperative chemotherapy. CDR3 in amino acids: CAALAGVENEQFF. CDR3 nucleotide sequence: TGTGCCGCACTAGCGGGAGTGGAAAATGAGCAGTTCTTC.